Presented here are 18 T cell receptor beta chains from one specimen sequenced in a study of STAT5B mutations in CD4+ large granular lymphocyte leukemia. Profiled with immunoSEQ multiplex PCR; TCRdb holds only in-frame clones, not every one. Altogether around 9,000 clones are present, around 83% being singletons, with the ten largest covering roughly 62%. What was sequenced was PBMCs. These receptors all come from a man in his sixties with CD4+ T-cell large granular lymphocyte leukemia.

V is TRBV21-1 and J is TRBJ2-5; the table's D call, TRBD1, was not checked against the DNA. TRBV21-1 has pseudogene status. CDR3 size: 16 residues. The CDR3 region is CASSKGRKGSQETQYF. CDR3 coding DNA: TGTGCCAGCAGCAAAGGTCGGAAGGGGTCTCAAGAGACCCAGTACTTC.

This sequence joins TRBV7-6 and TRBJ2-7; D gene unclear. Germline CDR1 SGHVS, CDR2 FNYEAQ. This CDR3 is built from 15 residues. V shed 3 bases and J shed 0 bases, with 12 bases lying between them. The CDR3 spells CASSFSTQSSYEQYF. Here the CDR3 DNA reads TGTGCCAGCAGCTTCTCCACGCAGAGCTCCTACGAGCAGTACTTC.

The gene calls are TRBV10-3 and TRBJ2-3, with D maybe TRBD2 (6 bases). Trimming pared 2 bases from V and 4 bases from J, leaving 13 bases between. Germline V gene sequence: CDR1 ENHRY, CDR2 SYGVKD. CDR3 length equals 15 residues. In DNA form, the CDR3 reads TGTGCCATCAGTGAGGAGGCCGGGAGCCCAGATACGCAGTATTTT. Its protein is CAISEEAGSPDTQYF.

The CDR3 bases are TGTGCCAGCAGCTTACGCGGGAAGGCGAACACCGGGGAGCTGTTTTTT. It specifies CASSLRGKANTGELFF. V usage is TRBV11-2 and J usage is TRBJ2-2, with a tentative D call TRBD2 (6 bases). The length of the CDR3 is 16 residues. CDR1 and CDR2 (germline): SGHAT, FQNNGV. V lost 2 bases and J lost 0, with 10 bases in between. Full variable domain (rest looked up from reference TRBV11-2 and TRBJ2-2): EAGVAQSPRYKIIEKRQSVAFWCNPISGHATLYWYQQILGQGPKLLIQFQNNGVVDDSQLPKDRFSAERLKGVDSTLKIQPAKLEDSAVYLCASSLRGKANTGELFFGEGSRLTVL.

The chain combines TRBV7-2 with TRBJ1-1, with D perhaps TRBD1 (5 bases). The CDR3 contains 13 residues. Trimming removed 4 bases at V and 4 bases at J, with 10 bases between. Per the germline V gene, CDR1 is SGHTA and CDR2 is FQGNSA. This CDR3 reads CASSWGTSTEAFF. DNA of the CDR3: TGTGCCAGCAGCTGGGGGACCTCCACTGAAGCTTTCTTT.

The chain employs TRBV28 and TRBJ2-7; 11 positions agree with TRBD2. The CDR3 length is 17 residues. Germline V gene sequence: CDR1 MDHEN, CDR2 SYDVKM. Germline trimming cut 6 bases from V and 2 bases from J; bases unmatched to any gene: 12. The CDR3: CASSYAFSGRVTYEQYF. The CDR3 nucleotides are TGTGCCAGCAGCTATGCATTTAGCGGGAGGGTCACCTACGAGCAGTACTTC.

The chain employs TRBV7-2 and TRBJ2-7, with 7 positions matching TRBD1. CDR3 size: 14 residues. The trim removed 6 bases at V and 2 bases at J, leaving 7 bases unmatched. Germline CDR1 is SGHTA and CDR2 is FQGNSA. This chain's CDR3 is CASRPGTAPYEQYF. The CDR3 DNA sequence: TGTGCCAGCAGACCCGGGACAGCGCCCTACGAGCAGTACTTC.

V gene TRBV28 combines with J gene TRBJ2-1, with D uncertain. The CDR3 length is 14 residues. V lost 8 bases and J 7 bases, leaving 18 bases between the germline ends. From germline, CDR1 is MDHEN and CDR2 SYDVKM. CDR3 sequence: CASLSELGGNEQFF. In DNA form, the CDR3 reads TGTGCCAGCCTCAGCGAGTTGGGTGGGAATGAGCAGTTCTTC.

This chain connects TRBV5-1 to TRBJ2-3; 14 bases map to TRBD2. V lost 3 bases and J lost 1; bases outside the gene matches: 13. The germline CDR1 and CDR2 sequences are SGHRS and YFSETQ. The CDR3 extends over 20 amino acids. Here the CDR3 reads CASSWGGLAGASSRTDTQYF. In nucleotides, the CDR3 is TGCGCCAGCAGCTGGGGGGGACTAGCGGGAGCATCGAGTCGCACAGATACGCAGTATTTT.

The V call is TRBV4-1, the J call TRBJ1-5; D call uncertain. The CDR3 runs 16 residues. V was cut by 1 base and J by 5 bases, with 15 bases left in between. The germline V gene encodes CDR1 MGHRA and CDR2 YSYEKL. The CDR3 sequence is CASSQVLESIDQPQHF. The CDR3, as DNA: TGCGCCAGCAGCCAAGTCCTTGAGTCCATAGATCAGCCCCAGCATTTT.

This rearrangement joins TRBV19 to TRBJ1-3; no firm D call. The germline gives CDR1 LNHDA, CDR2 SQIVND (reference sequence). V was clipped by 7 bases and J by 2 bases, with 15 bases between them. This CDR3 has 15 residues. The CDR3 bases are TGTGCCAGTACCGAATCGGGGTTTGCTGGAAACACCATATATTTT. Protein sequence: CASTESGFAGNTIYF.

This chain links TRBV5-1 with TRBJ2-3; TRBD2 matches 9 bases. CDR1 is SGHRS, CDR2 YFSETQ, per germline. V shed 7 bases and J 1 base; nucleotides not matched to a gene: 7. There are 15 residues in the CDR3. The CDR3 DNA follows: TGCGCCAGCCAAATAGCGGGAGTGCGCACAGATACGCAGTATTTT. Translating gives CASQIAGVRTDTQYF.

V and J are TRBV5-4 and TRBJ2-3; 10 bases map to TRBD2. Trimming at V came to 3 bases and at J to 2 bases, leaving 3 bases not matched to a gene. CDR1 SGHNT and CDR2 YYREEE come from the germline V gene (reference sequence). The CDR3 is made up of 15 amino acids. The CDR3 nucleotides read TGTGCCAGCAGCTACGGACTAGCGGTCACAGATACGCAGTATTTT. It yields the protein CASSYGLAVTDTQYF.

This chain links TRBV29-1 with TRBJ2-3; TRBD2 matches 8 bases. The CDR3 runs to 11 residues. Germline CDR1 SQVTM, CDR2 ANQGSEA. Written as DNA, the CDR3 is TGCGTAGCGGGGTGGACGGATACGCAGTATTTT. This translates into CVAGWTDTQYF.

The CDR3 here is CATSRVAGGGGNIQYF. As DNA, the CDR3 is TGTGCCACCAGCAGGGTAGCGGGAGGGGGGGGAAACATTCAGTACTTC. V gene TRBV15 combines with J gene TRBJ2-4; TRBD2 aligns across 11 bases. The CDR3 has 16 residues. With V trimmed by 3 bases and J by 6 bases, 7 bases remained unmatched. The germline gives CDR1 LNHNV, CDR2 YYDKDF (reference sequence).

This rearrangement joins TRBV30 to TRBJ2-1, with 11 bases that match TRBD1. Trimming at V came to 4 bases and at J to 9 bases, leaving 8 bases not matched to a gene. Germline V gene lookup returns CDR1 GTSNPN and CDR2 SVGIG (reference sequence). The CDR3 consists of 14 residues. CDR3 loop: CAWNGDRGYGEQFF. The CDR3 DNA reads as TGTGCCTGGAACGGGGACAGGGGGTACGGTGAGCAGTTCTTC. Using reference TRBV30 and TRBJ2-1 for the parts outside the CDR3, the full variable domain is SQTIHQWPATLVQPVGSPLSLECTVEGTSNPNLYWYRQAAGRGLQLLFYSVGIGQISSEVPQNLSASRPQDRQFILSSKKLLLSDSGFYLCAWNGDRGYGEQFFGPGTRLTVL.

The genes are TRBV6-6 and TRBJ2-5, with a weak D call TRBD1 (5 bases). CDR3 length: 15 amino acids. V shed 6 bases and J shed 4 bases, with 18 bases lying between them. The germline V gene has CDR1 MNHNY and CDR2 SVGAGI (reference sequence). The CDR3 loop is CASRQQATWGETQYF. CDR3 DNA sequence: TGTGCCAGCAGACAACAGGCCACCTGGGGAGAGACCCAGTACTTC.

The chain is built from TRBV5-1 and TRBJ1-2, with D possibly TRBD1 on 6 matching bases. The ends were cut back, 3 bases at V and 3 bases at J, with 15 bases in the middle. Germline values: CDR1 SGHRS, CDR2 YFSETQ. There are 15 residues in the CDR3. CDR3 residues: CASSSLGSGDYGYTF. For the CDR3, the DNA is TGCGCCAGCAGCTCCCTAGGCTCAGGGGACTATGGCTACACCTTC.